Presented here are 21 T cell receptor beta chains from one specimen sequenced in a study of T-cell memory formation after mild COVID-19. TCRdb ran MiXCR on the 5' RACE reads and lists one entry per CDR3 protein. This sample has 250,000 to 350,000 distinct CDR3 sequences, with around a sixth found just once. Sequencing was performed on PBMCs or a T cell subset sorted from them (not recorded which). These receptors were collected from a man between 18 and 29 years old who had mild COVID-19 (a few samples of this study predate the infection). Cell type and time point are not known.

The chain employs TRBV1 and TRBJ2-1; TRBD1, the D gene given by the table, was not confirmed from the DNA. TRBV1 is described as a pseudogene. The CDR3 sequence is 16 residues long. The CDR3 DNA sequence: TGCACCAGCAGCCAAGAAACAGGGGGACCCTACAATGAGCAGTTCTTC. Its translation: CTSSQETGGPYNEQFF.

The V gene is TRBV6-1, the J gene TRBJ1-1, with a possible D match to TRBD1 (6 bases). This CDR3 has 13 residues. Germline V CDR1 and CDR2: MNHNS, SASEGT. Between the trimmed V and J ends, which lost 10 bases and 0 bases, there was a span of 12 bases. The chain's CDR3 is CATHRDLNTEAFF. In DNA, the CDR3 is TGTGCCACCCACAGGGACCTGAACACTGAAGCTTTCTTT.

J is TRBJ1-1 and V is TRBV6-5; no clear D gene. Trimming took 4 bases from V and 0 from J, leaving 12 bases between them. CDR1 and CDR2 (germline): MNHEY, SVGAGI. CDR3 length: 15 residues. The CDR3: CASSFSPGVNTEAFF. The CDR3 coding sequence is TGTGCCAGCAGTTTTTCTCCGGGAGTGAACACTGAAGCTTTCTTT.

This rearrangement joins TRBV6-6 to TRBJ2-3, with 7 bases matching TRBD1. The CDR3 has 15 amino acids. Germline CDR1 and CDR2: MNHNY and SVGAGI (reference sequence). The V gene end was trimmed by 5 bases and the J gene end by 4 bases; junction bases not matched to a gene: 9. The DNA for the CDR3 is TGTGCCAGCAGTCCCCGACAGGGATTCGCAGATACGCAGTATTTT. It yields the protein CASSPRQGFADTQYF.

This clonotype occurred a few times. The CDR3: CASSFALNPYNEQFF. The CDR3 region has the DNA TGTGCCAGCAGCTTCGCCCTTAACCCCTACAATGAGCAGTTCTTC. The chain is built from TRBV7-2 and TRBJ2-1; D remains unclear. The germline gives CDR1 SGHTA, CDR2 FQGNSA. This CDR3 region has 15 residues. Trimming took off 3 bases at V and 2 bases at J, with 11 bases between the two ends.

This rearrangement joins TRBV4-2 to TRBJ1-2, with D unclear. V shed 1 base and J shed 7 bases, with 13 bases lying between them. The CDR3 has 14 residues. The germline gives CDR1 LGHNA, CDR2 YNFKEQ. In DNA form, the CDR3 reads TGTGCCAGCAGCCAAGGGCCCCTAGGAAGTGGCTACACCTTC. Translated: CASSQGPLGSGYTF.

This clonotype was detected only a few times. This chain uses TRBV5-4 with TRBJ2-5, with TRBD1 matching 10 bases. The J segment lost 1 base and the V segment lost 4 bases, leaving 7 bases of the junction unmatched. Germline CDR1 reads SGHNT; CDR2 reads YYREEE (reference sequence). The CDR3 length is 16 residues. As DNA, the CDR3 is TGTGCCAGCAGCAAAGCCGGGACAGGGGCCCAAGAGACCCAGTACTTC. This gives the protein CASSKAGTGAQETQYF.

This clonotype was counted only a few times. The chain recombines TRBV4-3 with TRBJ2-1, with 7 nucleotides matching TRBD1. The ends lost 4 bases at V and 6 bases at J; junction bases unmatched: 6. Germline V CDR1 and CDR2: LGHNA, YSLEER. There are 14 residues in the CDR3. The CDR3 nucleotides are TGCGCCAGCAGCCGGCGAGGGGGCGGCAATGAGCAGTTCTTC. Its translation is CASSRRGGGNEQFF.

The chain uses TRBV2 and TRBJ1-1; tentatively, D is TRBD1 (6 bases). V was clipped by 6 bases and J by 7 bases, with 15 bases between them. The CDR3 has 13 amino acids. CDR1 is SNHLY, CDR2 FYNNEI, per germline. CDR3 in DNA: TGTGCCAGCAGCCCCTTAGTACAGGGTGAAGCTTTCTTT. Its protein product is CASSPLVQGEAFF.

This clonotype was seen a handful of times. The rearrangement links TRBV11-2 to TRBJ1-1; D may be TRBD1 (5 bases). This CDR3 has 13 residues. Germline CDR1 and CDR2: SGHAT and FQNNGV. With 5 bases removed from V and 6 bases from J, the gap between germline ends came to 13 bases. The CDR3 protein is CASSPITGSEAFF. The CDR3 region has the DNA TGTGCCAGCAGCCCAATTACAGGTTCTGAAGCTTTCTTT.

This rearrangement joins TRBV7-3 to TRBJ2-1; 10 nucleotides line up with TRBD2. The CDR3 loop spans 15 amino acids. The V and J ends lost 4 bases and 4 bases, in that order; junction bases with no gene match: 4. Per germline, CDR1 SGHTA and CDR2 FQGTGA. CDR3 sequence reads: CASSSGTSVYNEQFF. The DNA of the CDR3 is TGTGCCAGCAGCTCAGGGACTAGCGTTTACAATGAGCAGTTCTTC.

This rearrangement joins TRBV7-9 to TRBJ2-1; 10 nucleotides match TRBD2. The ends lost 2 bases at V and 8 bases at J; junction bases unmatched: 6. This CDR3 is 15 amino acids long. CDR1 is SEHNR, CDR2 FQNEAQ, per germline (reference sequence). The CDR3 here is CASSLSGGAADEQFF. The CDR3 DNA reads TGTGCCAGCAGCTTAAGCGGGGGGGCCGCTGATGAGCAGTTCTTC. Using reference TRBV7-9 and TRBJ2-1 for the parts outside the CDR3, the full variable domain is DTGVSQNPRHKITKRGQNVTFRCDPISEHNRLYWYRQTLGQGPEFLTYFQNEAQLEKSRLLSDRFSAERPKGSFSTLEIQRTEQGDSAMYLCASSLSGGAADEQFFGPGTRLTVL.

This clonotype has a handful of counts. The V and J genes are TRBV7-8 and TRBJ2-7; 7 nucleotides align to TRBD1. This CDR3 comprises 13 residues. V gave up 1 base and J gave up 3 bases; unmatched junction bases: 0. The V gene's germline CDR1 is SGHVS and CDR2 FQNEAQ. CDR3 sequence: CASSLGDSYEQYV. For the CDR3, the DNA is TGTGCCAGCAGCTTAGGGGACAGCTACGAGCAGTACGTC.

This clonotype has more than one count but fewer than ten. This chain links TRBV9 with TRBJ2-2, with 9 bases fitting TRBD1. Looked up from germline, CDR1 is SGDLS and CDR2 is YYNGEE. V was pared by 4 bases and J by 2 bases, with 6 bases of the junction left unmatched. CDR3 size: 16 residues. The CDR3 DNA follows: TGTGCCAGCAGCCCCCGACAGGGGGGAAACACCGGGGAGCTGTTTTTT. Encoded protein: CASSPRQGGNTGELFF. Looking up the rest from reference TRBV9 and TRBJ2-2 gives the full variable domain: DSGVTQTPKHLITATGQRVTLRCSPRSGDLSVYWYQQSLDQGLQFLIQYYNGEERAKGNILERFSAQQFPDLHSELNLSSLELGDSALYFCASSPRQGGNTGELFFGEGSRLTVL.

This clonotype was observed a few times. V and J are TRBV6-2 or TRBV6-3 and TRBJ2-3; 10 bases are shared with TRBD2. J was trimmed by 2 bases and V by 6 bases; bases with no gene match: 11. Germline V gives CDR1 MNHEY, CDR2 SVGEGT. The CDR3 is 17 residues long. The CDR3 spells CASSTSGATSFTDTQYF. CDR3 in DNA: TGTGCCAGCAGCACTAGCGGGGCAACCTCATTCACAGATACGCAGTATTTT.

The genes are TRBV4-1 and TRBJ1-3; D is unclear. Germline V gene data show CDR1 as MGHRA and CDR2 as YSYEKL. V lost 1 base and J 2 bases, leaving 9 bases between the germline ends. The CDR3 runs 15 residues. Written as DNA, the CDR3 is TGCGCCAGCAGCCAAGCGGGTAGGGCTGGAAACACCATATATTTT. Its protein is CASSQAGRAGNTIYF.

This clonotype was observed a handful of times. V usage is TRBV6-5 and J usage is TRBJ1-5, with 7 bases that match TRBD1. CDR3 size: 14 residues. J lost 4 bases, V lost 7 bases, and 7 bases had no gene match. Per the germline V gene, CDR1 is MNHEY and CDR2 is SVGAGI. CDR3 sequence: CASTPAGGNQPQHF. As DNA, the CDR3 is TGTGCCAGCACCCCCGCAGGGGGTAATCAGCCCCAGCATTTT.

This clonotype was seen more than once but under ten times. The V and J genes are TRBV12-3 or TRBV12-4 and TRBJ1-3; D gene uncertain. This CDR3 comprises 16 residues. V lost 3 bases and J lost 0, with 12 bases in between. The CDR3 region has the DNA TGTGCCAGCAGTTTTTCCCGGGGAACCTCTGGAAACACCATATATTTT. This encodes CASSFSRGTSGNTIYF.

This clonotype was counted many times. The chain joins TRBV5-1 to TRBJ2-4, with TRBD1 matching over 10 bases. Looked up from germline, CDR1 is SGHRS and CDR2 is YFSETQ. Trimming removed 0 bases from V and 9 bases from J; junction bases left unmatched: 3. This CDR3 contains 14 residues. The CDR3 loop is CASSLDGDRGIQYF. CDR3 coding DNA: TGCGCCAGCAGCTTGGACGGGGACAGGGGCATTCAGTACTTC.

There are a few counts of this clonotype. The chain joins TRBV5-1 to TRBJ1-1; 10 bases are a match to TRBD1. Germline CDR1 and CDR2: SGHRS and YFSETQ. The CDR3 covers 15 residues. Germline trimming cut 3 bases from V and 4 bases from J; bases unmatched to any gene: 6. In DNA form, the CDR3 reads TGCGCCAGCAGCTCTCTGGACAGGGGGAGCACTGAAGCTTTCTTT. Amino acids: CASSSLDRGSTEAFF. Filled out from reference TRBV5-1 and TRBJ1-1, the complete variable domain reads KAGVTQTPRYLIKTRGQQVTLSCSPISGHRSVSWYQQTPGQGLQFLFEYFSETQRNKGNFPGRFSGRQFSNSRSEMNVSTLELGDSALYLCASSSLDRGSTEAFFGQGTRLTVV.

The chain uses TRBV6-6 and TRBJ1-3; no firm D call. Germline V CDR1 and CDR2: MNHNY, SVGAGI (reference sequence). CDR3 length equals 12 residues. Trimming left V 2 bases short and J 4 bases short, with 3 bases between. DNA of the CDR3: TGTGCCAGCAGTTACCAAGGAAACACCATATATTTT. It translates to CASSYQGNTIYF.